Listed below are T cell receptor beta chains from one sample, sequenced in a study of response to subunit inactivated influenza vaccine. MiXCR, run by TCRdb on the RT-PCR reads, gives a single entry per CDR3 protein. This sample has 500,000 or so distinct CDR3 sequences, with approximately 11% found just once. Sample: PBMCs from blood, taken 45 days after vaccination. All receptors come from a man aged 50 to 60 who received an inactivated influenza vaccine. Both conserved end residues are part of each CDR3. A D gene is named only where the DNA matches it firmly. A clone size is listed for some rows: how often the clone was seen (once, few, many), or a class if it is expanded.

>TRBJ2-5|TRBD2|TRBV11-2|few
TGTGCCAGCAGCTCCAATAGCGGGGGAGAGACCCAGTACTTC
CASSSNSGGETQYF
>TRBJ1-5|-|TRBV29-1|few
TGCAGCGTCGTCACAGCGCCCGGTCAGCCCCAGCATTTT
CSVVTAPGQPQHF
>TRBJ2-7|TRBD1|TRBV5-6|few
TGTGCCAGCAGCTTGTTGATCGACAGGGGGCTTCAAGAGCAGTACTTC
CASSLLIDRGLQEQYF
>TRBJ1-5|TRBD1|TRBV27|many
TGTGCCAGCAGTTTAACGAGACAGGGTCAGCCCCAGCATTTT
CASSLTRQGQPQHF
>TRBJ2-7|TRBD1|TRBV18|many
TGTGCCAGCTCACGTGGACAGGGCGAGCAGTACTTC
CASSRGQGEQYF
>TRBJ2-7|-|TRBV3-2|many
TGTGCCACCCAACAGGGGCCATCATTCTACGAGCAGTACTTC
CATQQGPSFYEQYF
>TRBJ2-1|TRBD2|TRBV7-7|-
TGTGCTAGCAGCTTACTAACGGGGGGGGGGATCAATGAGCAGTTCTTC
CASSLLTGGGINEQFF
>TRBJ2-1|-|TRBV15|-
TGTGCCACCAGCAGAGCCCTCGGCTATGAGCAGTTCTTC
CATSRALGYEQFF
>TRBJ2-1|-|TRBV7-2|few
TGTGCCAGCAGCTGGGGCCGGGACAACCAGCAGTTCTTC
CASSWGRDNQQFF
>TRBJ2-3|-|TRBV3-1|-
TGTGCCAGCAGCCATGGACTTTTCACAGATACGCAGTATTTT
CASSHGLFTDTQYF
>TRBJ2-2|-|TRBV24-1|few
TGTGCCACCAGTTCGGGGTTTAGCTTGGGTTTTCTCGGCAGGCCGAACACCGGGGAGCTGTTTTTT
CATSSGFSLGFLGRPNTGELFF
>TRBJ2-7|TRBD2|TRBV5-5|-
TGTGCCAGCAGCCCGCAACCGGGACTAGCGTCCCGCGAGCAGTACTTC
CASSPQPGLASREQYF
>TRBJ2-3|TRBD2|TRBV5-1|few
TGCGCCAGCAGCTTGGGGCTAGCGGGACACACAGATACGCAGTATTTT
CASSLGLAGHTDTQYF
>TRBJ1-1|-|TRBV5-1|-
TGCGCCAGCAGCAAGAAGATGGGTACAGGGTATGGAACTGAAGCTTTCTTT
CASSKKMGTGYGTEAFF
>TRBJ2-5|TRBD1|TRBV5-1|few
TGCGCCAGCAGCTACGGACAGGGGGCGACCCAGTACTTC
CASSYGQGATQYF
>TRBJ2-3|-|TRBV10-3|few
TGTGCCATCAGAGGGCAGGGAAGTCGCACAGATACGCAGTATTTT
CAIRGQGSRTDTQYF
>TRBJ1-5|TRBD1|TRBV2|-
TGTGCCAGCAGCGAGGACAGGGGGAGGGGGAATCAGCCCCAGCATTTT
CASSEDRGRGNQPQHF
>TRBJ1-2|-|TRBV10-3|-
TGTGTCATCAGTGAGTCCGCGGTAGCTAACTATGGCTACACCTTC
CVISESAVANYGYTF
>TRBJ2-3|-|TRBV20-1|many
TGCAGTGCTAGTCTCCTCACAGATACGCAGTATTTT
CSASLLTDTQYF